The next 28 T cell receptor beta chains were all read from a single sample in a study of immune evolution from preneoplasia to lung adenocarcinoma. The table came from immunoSEQ multiplex PCR; TCRdb's copy has only in-frame clones and leaves some out. The sample records around 6,200 clones, around 79% being singletons. The sequenced sample was FFPE adjacent normal lung tissue. These receptors all stem from a person aged 60-79 years with lung adenocarcinoma.

J is TRBJ2-5 and V is TRBV5-1; the D gene could be TRBD1 or TRBD2 (7 bases each). The CDR3 runs 16 residues. The germline CDR1 and CDR2 sequences are SGHRS and YFSETQ. Deletions cut 2 bases from V and 5 bases from J, with 19 bases between. The CDR3 loop reads CASSFSSGGVGETQYF. CDR3 coding DNA: TGCGCCAGCAGCTTCTCCTCAGGGGGGGTCGGTGAGACCCAGTACTTC.

This clone was observed a few times. This chain connects TRBV7-8 to TRBJ2-2; D is unclear. The length of the CDR3 is 14 residues. Germline V CDR1 and CDR2: SGHVS, FQNEAQ. V was trimmed by 1 base and J by 1 base, leaving 4 bases between them. The DNA of the CDR3 is TGTGCCAGCAGCTTAGTTCAGAACACCGGGGAGCTGTTTTTT. Protein sequence: CASSLVQNTGELFF.

V usage is TRBV7-3 and J usage is TRBJ2-5, with 8 nucleotides matching TRBD2. Trimming removed 5 bases from V and 4 bases from J; junction bases left unmatched: 9. The germline V gene encodes CDR1 SGHTA and CDR2 FQGTGA. The CDR3 totals 15 residues. Here the CDR3 reads CASSQSRGAGETQYF. Here the CDR3 DNA reads TGTGCCAGCAGCCAATCGCGGGGGGCTGGAGAGACCCAGTACTTC.

This clone was recorded a few times. The chain carries TRBV2 and TRBJ2-5; D gene uncertain. CDR1 and CDR2 from the germline V gene are SNHLY and FYNNEI. This CDR3 has 11 residues. Trimming took off 5 bases at V and 3 bases at J, with 4 bases between the two ends. This CDR3 is CASSWKETQYF. DNA for the CDR3: TGTGCCAGCAGTTGGAAAGAGACCCAGTACTTC.

V and J are TRBV9 and TRBJ1-3; D is perhaps TRBD1 (6 bases). The germline V gene has CDR1 SGDLS and CDR2 YYNGEE. The CDR3 contains 15 residues. V shed 0 bases and J shed 8 bases, with 15 bases lying between them. For the CDR3, the DNA is TGTGCCAGCAGCGTAGACCGGGCAGGGGATGACACCATATATTTT. This gives the protein CASSVDRAGDDTIYF.

V usage is TRBV7-2 and J usage is TRBJ2-2, with TRBD2 matching 10 bases. The germline V gene encodes CDR1 SGHTA and CDR2 FQGNSA. The CDR3 spans 18 residues. V dropped 6 bases and J dropped 4; count of bases not matched to a gene: 14. The CDR3 DNA reads TGTGCCAGCAGGGATCCTAGCGGGGGTATCTCCGGCACCGGGGAGCTGTTTTTT. Amino acids: CASRDPSGGISGTGELFF.

This CDR3 reads CASSWPGTEETQYF. CDR3 DNA: TGTGCCAGCAGTTGGCCCGGGACGGAAGAGACCCAGTACTTC. The rearrangement uses TRBV28 and TRBJ2-5; D may correspond to TRBD1 or TRBD2 (5 bases each). The germline V and J ends were trimmed by 4 bases and 3 bases, with 12 bases remaining between them. The CDR3 is made up of 14 amino acids. From germline, CDR1 is MDHEN and CDR2 SYDVKM.

This chain uses TRBV11-2 with TRBJ1-2; D is possibly TRBD1 (5 bases). The germline V gene has CDR1 SGHAT and CDR2 FQNNGV. The CDR3 runs 17 residues. Trimming took off 5 bases at V and 5 bases at J, with 24 bases between the two ends. CDR3 sequence: CASSHKGIGTRPYGYTF. CDR3 in DNA: TGTGCCAGCAGCCATAAGGGTATAGGGACGCGCCCTTATGGCTACACCTTC.

The V call is TRBV7-3, the J call TRBJ2-2; 9 nucleotides match TRBD2. With 5 bases clipped from V and 5 bases from J, the junction kept 12 bases outside the gene matches. This CDR3 comprises 17 residues. From germline, CDR1 is SGHTA and CDR2 FQGTGA. The DNA of the CDR3 is TGTGCCAGCAGCCCCCGGGGCGGACTAGCGTTGACCGGGGAGCTGTTTTTT. It is translated as CASSPRGGLALTGELFF.

The rearrangement links TRBV27 to TRBJ2-3, with D perhaps TRBD1 (5 bases). Trimming took off 0 bases at V and 5 bases at J, with 12 bases between the two ends. Germline lookup yields CDR1 MNHEY and CDR2 SMNVEV (reference sequence). The CDR3 totals 15 residues. The CDR3 sequence: CASSLSAGSGDTQYF. The CDR3 nucleotides are TGTGCCAGCAGTTTATCGGCAGGGTCCGGAGATACGCAGTATTTT.

The chain links TRBV7-2 to TRBJ2-1; the D call may be TRBD1 or TRBD2 (5 bases each). Germline CDR1 is SGHTA and CDR2 is FQGNSA. V lost 1 base, J lost 7 bases, and 11 bases lay in between. This CDR3 spans 14 amino acids. The CDR3 DNA is TGTGCCAGCAGCTTAGGGGGGAGAGGGAATGAGCAGTTCTTC. Protein: CASSLGGRGNEQFF.

This chain connects TRBV2 to TRBJ1-4; D is possibly TRBD1 (5 bases). Germline assignment: CDR1 SNHLY and CDR2 FYNNEI. This CDR3 is 15 amino acids long. The V end was cut by 4 bases, the J end by 8 bases, with 17 bases between. CDR3 coding DNA: TGTGCCAGCAGTGGTGAAGATGGGGGTGGGGAAAAACTGTTTTTT. Its translation: CASSGEDGGGEKLFF. The full variable domain, in which reference TRBV2 and TRBJ1-4 provide the parts outside the CDR3, is EPEVTQTPSHQVTQMGQEVILRCVPISNHLYFYWYRQILGQKVEFLVSFYNNEISEKSEIFDDQFSVERPDGSNFTLKIRSTKLEDSAMYFCASSGEDGGGEKLFFGSGTQLSVL.

This clone was recorded once. The chain has TRBV7-2 and TRBJ1-1; D might be TRBD1 (6 bases). V lost 0 bases, J lost 5 bases, and 10 bases lay in between. Germline CDR1 SGHTA, CDR2 FQGNSA. This CDR3 is 14 amino acids long. DNA of the CDR3: TGTGCCAGCAGCTTAGCGTGGCAGGGGACTGAAGCTTTCTTT. As protein: CASSLAWQGTEAFF.

This chain joins TRBV18 and TRBJ2-7, with TRBD1 identical over 8 bases. Trimming cost V 5 bases and J 5 bases; bases outside gene matches: 8. The CDR3 is made up of 14 amino acids. Germline CDR1 is KGHSH and CDR2 is LQKENI. CDR3 nucleotides: TGTGCCAGCTCAACGTACGGACAGGGTGACGAGCAGTACTTC. Its protein product is CASSTYGQGDEQYF.

This rearrangement joins TRBV7-9 to TRBJ1-1; 10 bases match TRBD1. The length of the CDR3 is 15 residues. Germline V gene data show CDR1 as SEHNR and CDR2 as FQNEAQ (reference sequence). V dropped 7 bases and J dropped 4; count of bases not matched to a gene: 9. CDR3: CASNAPGQGITEAFF. Written as DNA, the CDR3 is TGTGCCAGCAACGCACCGGGACAGGGGATCACTGAAGCTTTCTTT.

The chain links TRBV28 to TRBJ2-1; 7 nucleotides line up with TRBD1. CDR3 length equals 15 residues. V trimming: 3 bases; J trimming: 3 bases; junction bases outside the gene matches: 5. CDR1 and CDR2 (germline): MDHEN, SYDVKM. CDR3: CASSLVGTVYNEQFF. The DNA for the CDR3 is TGTGCCAGCAGTTTGGTTGGGACAGTCTACAATGAGCAGTTCTTC.

In its sample, this clone was seen a few times. This chain uses TRBV9 with TRBJ2-1; no clear D gene. The V end was cut by 0 bases, the J end by 6 bases, with 7 bases between. In germline, CDR1 is SGDLS, CDR2 YYNGEE. This CDR3 is 13 amino acids long. CDR3 coding DNA: TGTGCCAGCAGCGTAGGACATCTCAATGAGCAGTTCTTC. Protein product: CASSVGHLNEQFF.

This clone has more than one count but fewer than ten. V gene TRBV5-5 combines with J gene TRBJ2-6, with D unresolved. The CDR3 runs to 17 residues. The V gene lost 7 bases and the J gene lost 5 bases, with 22 bases spanning the gap. Per the germline V gene, CDR1 is SGHKS and CDR2 is YYEKEE (reference sequence). This CDR3 is CASWQFLAQSRANVLTF. CDR3 DNA: TGTGCCAGCTGGCAGTTTCTCGCACAAAGTCGGGCCAACGTCCTGACTTTC.

This clone was counted once. This chain connects TRBV14 to TRBJ2-7, with TRBD2 matching 14 bases. The CDR3 has 17 amino acids. Germline assignment: CDR1 SGHDN and CDR2 FVKESK. Trimming took 4 bases from V and 4 from J; bases not matched to a gene: 9. The chain's CDR3 is CASSRTTGTSGSYEQYF. As DNA, the CDR3 is TGTGCCAGCAGCCGTACCACCGGGACTAGCGGGAGTTACGAGCAGTACTTC.

Worth noting for this clone: Distinct nucleotide sequences in the sample also encode this CDR3. This chain connects TRBV6-5 to TRBJ2-5; 11 bases are shared with TRBD1. V dropped 0 bases and J dropped 4; count of bases not matched to a gene: 1. CDR1 is MNHEY and CDR2 is SVGAGI in the germline V gene. The CDR3 is 15 amino acids. The CDR3 here is CASSYSGTGGETQYF. The CDR3 DNA sequence: TGTGCCAGCAGTTACTCCGGGACAGGGGGAGAGACCCAGTACTTC.

This clone was picked up one time. The chain has TRBV2 and TRBJ2-2; TRBD1 aligns across 10 bases. After removal of 5 bases from V and 5 bases from J, the junction contained 5 bases not matched to a gene. The CDR3 runs 15 residues. Germline CDR1 and CDR2: SNHLY and FYNNEI. CDR3 residues: CASSIDRGRTGELFF. CDR3 nucleotide sequence: TGTGCCAGCAGTATAGACAGGGGGCGGACCGGGGAGCTGTTTTTT.

J is TRBJ1-1 and V is TRBV10-3; 10 bases agree with TRBD1. Germline CDR1 ENHRY, CDR2 SYGVKD. V lost 0 bases to trimming and J lost 5 bases; unmatched junction nucleotides: 6. The CDR3 totals 16 residues. CDR3 region: CAISESTGGPGTEAFF. The CDR3 DNA sequence: TGTGCCATCAGTGAGTCGACAGGGGGCCCCGGAACTGAAGCTTTCTTT.

The chain employs TRBV6-1 and TRBJ2-2; D remains unclear. This CDR3 comprises 13 residues. Germline-derived CDR1 and CDR2 are MNHNS and SASEGT. With 11 bases removed from V and 10 bases from J, the gap between germline ends came to 20 bases. CDR3 coding DNA: TGTGCCCTCATGGTCGCTGGCTACGAGGAGCTGTTTTTT. Translated: CALMVAGYEELFF.

Turning to this clone: Other DNA sequences in this specimen translate into the identical CDR3. V and J are TRBV2 and TRBJ2-2, with TRBD1 matching 7 bases. From germline, CDR1 is SNHLY and CDR2 FYNNEI. Trimming cost V 1 base and J 7 bases; bases outside gene matches: 3. The CDR3 extends over 14 amino acids. CDR3 sequence: CASSEGTGDGELFF. CDR3 sequence (DNA): TGTGCCAGCAGTGAAGGGACAGGCGACGGGGAGCTGTTTTTT.

This clone showed up just once. The chain joins TRBV28 to TRBJ1-2, with unresolved D. Between the trimmed V and J ends, which lost 5 bases and 1 base, there was a span of 17 bases. The CDR3 is made up of 16 amino acids. Looked up from germline, CDR1 is MDHEN and CDR2 is SYDVKM. CDR3 loop: CASSLTLPPLNYGYTF. The CDR3 DNA follows: TGTGCCAGCAGTCTTACACTGCCCCCCCTTAACTATGGCTACACCTTC.

V usage is TRBV29-1 and J usage is TRBJ2-5; 8 nucleotides match TRBD1. CDR1 and CDR2 (germline): SQVTM, ANQGSEA. The CDR3 contains 13 residues. Germline trimming cut 5 bases from V and 9 bases from J; bases unmatched to any gene: 11. The CDR3 DNA is TGCAGCGTTTCCGGGACAGGAGCCCTAGCCCAGTACTTC. This codes for CSVSGTGALAQYF.

J is TRBJ2-5 and V is TRBV19; tentatively, D is TRBD2 (7 bases). Germline CDR1 LNHDA, CDR2 SQIVND (reference sequence). V was trimmed by 3 bases and J by 5 bases, leaving 19 bases between them. The CDR3 totals 16 residues. In nucleotides, the CDR3 is TGTGCCAGTAGTATGGTGCGGGGGCTTCGTAGGGAGACCCAGTACTTC. It encodes CASSMVRGLRRETQYF. Complete variable domain (other parts from reference TRBV19 and TRBJ2-5): DGGITQSPKYLFRKEGQNVTLSCEQNLNHDAMYWYRQDPGQGLRLIYYSQIVNDFQKGDIAEGYSVSREKKESFPLTVTSAQKNPTAFYLCASSMVRGLRRETQYFGPGTRLLVL.

The chain has TRBV5-4 and TRBJ1-2; D is undetermined. CDR3 length equals 14 residues. V was cut by 0 bases and J by 6 bases, with 12 bases left in between. Germline CDR1 is SGHNT and CDR2 is YYREEE (reference sequence). The CDR3 DNA is TGTGCCAGCAGCTTGGCATTTCAAGCCCATGGCTACACCTTC. Translating gives CASSLAFQAHGYTF.